This T cell receptor (beta chain) was recovered during a study of blood T cell repertoires in COVID-19. Only in-frame clones appear in the TCRdb table, and some are missing; sequencing was by immunoSEQ multiplex PCR. There are around 110,000 clones in the sample; roughly 80% occur only once, and approximately 2.5% lies in the top ten. The CDR3 runs 15 residues. CDR1 and CDR2 (germline): LNHDA, SQIVND (reference sequence). The V gene end was trimmed by 5 bases and the J gene end by 7 bases; junction bases not matched to a gene: 11. The receptor was derived from a man under 40 with acute or convalescent COVID-19. Specimen: peripheral blood. J is TRBJ2-1 and V is TRBV19; 7 positions agree with TRBD1. The CDR3 sequence is CASSSGGGVANEQFF. DNA for the CDR3: TGTGCCAGTAGTTCAGGGGGTGGGGTGGCTAATGAGCAGTTCTTC. The full variable domain, in which reference TRBV19 and TRBJ2-1 provide the parts outside the CDR3, is DGGITQSPKYLFRKEGQNVTLSCEQNLNHDAMYWYRQDPGQGLRLIYYSQIVNDFQKGDIAEGYSVSREKKESFPLTVTSAQKNPTAFYLCASSSGGGVANEQFFGPGTRLTVL.